The next 14 T cell receptor beta chains were all read from a single sample in a study of vaccination effects on CD4 cells after COVID-19 (dated by TCRdb to the early 2020s). The ViraFEST assay stimulated PBMC with viral peptide pools and then used TCR sequencing to identify antigen-specific CD4+ T cell clonotypes by expansion. After less than 13 days of culture, CD4+ T cells were isolated with the EasySep CD4+ T cell isolation kit. Participants received two doses of either the BNT162b2 or the mRNA-1273 mRNA SARS-CoV-2 vaccine. The antigens for these receptors are not known. Library generation was performed with the immunoSEQ multiplex PCR assay. TCRdb limited this immuneACCESS table to in-frame rearrangements with V and J called. A share of clones is missing; checked studies link under half to unresolved V genes, and the rest is unexplained. The sample data list some 68,000 clones, and about 81% of these were observed just once. The leading ten clones occupy 1.2% of the sample.

Sequencing was performed on CD4+ T cells from PBMCs cultured with HCoV-229E spike peptides, taken after COVID-19 vaccination. The intended sense of this specimen's cell subset or site label: HCoV-229E spike overlapping peptide pool stimulation. These receptors originate from a human donor who received a COVID-19 vaccine.

This clone was found a few times. The V gene is TRBV7-9, the J gene TRBJ2-2, with 8 bases fitting TRBD2. Trimming removed 1 base from V and 6 bases from J; junction bases left unmatched: 7. Germline V lookup: CDR1 SEHNR, CDR2 FQNEAQ (reference sequence). CDR3 length: 16 amino acids. The CDR3 protein is CASSLEGVAGPGELFF. CDR3 nucleotides: TGTGCCAGCAGCTTAGAAGGGGTAGCGGGGCCCGGGGAGCTGTTTTTT. Filled out from reference TRBV7-9 and TRBJ2-2, the complete variable domain reads DTGVSQNPRHKITKRGQNVTFRCDPISEHNRLYWYRQTLGQGPEFLTYFQNEAQLEKSRLLSDRFSAERPKGSFSTLEIQRTEQGDSAMYLCASSLEGVAGPGELFFGEGSRLTVL.

The V and J genes are TRBV7-2 and TRBJ1-2; D is ambiguous. With 0 bases removed from V and 7 bases from J, the gap between germline ends came to 6 bases. CDR3 size: 12 residues. Per the germline V gene, CDR1 is SGHTA and CDR2 is FQGNSA. In DNA form, the CDR3 reads TGTGCCAGCAGCTTAGCCGGTGGTGGCTACACCTTC. This sequence encodes CASSLAGGGYTF.

The genes are TRBV6-2 or TRBV6-3 and TRBJ2-1, with D perhaps TRBD1 or TRBD2 (6 bases each). The CDR3 covers 15 residues. Between the trimmed V and J ends, which lost 4 bases and 0 bases, there was a span of 10 bases. CDR1 is MNHEY, CDR2 SVGEGT, per germline. CDR3 DNA: TGTGCCAGCAGTTCCTGGGGGGCCTCCTACAATGAGCAGTTCTTC. Translating it yields CASSSWGASYNEQFF.

V and J are TRBV4-1 and TRBJ1-2; no firm D call. Trimming removed 4 bases from V and 3 bases from J, with 12 bases in between. Germline V lookup: CDR1 MGHRA, CDR2 YSYEKL. The CDR3 loop spans 14 amino acids. CDR3 DNA: TGCGCCAGCAGCCCCCCTACTACCTACTATGGCTACACCTTC. Its protein is CASSPPTTYYGYTF.

This chain connects TRBV5-4 to TRBJ1-1; 7 nucleotides match TRBD1. The V gene's germline CDR1 is SGHNT and CDR2 YYREEE (reference sequence). This CDR3 region has 13 residues. J lost 1 base, V lost 3 bases, and 0 bases had no gene match. The chain's CDR3 is CASSWDRNTEAFF. The CDR3 nucleotides read TGTGCCAGCAGCTGGGACAGGAACACTGAAGCTTTCTTT.

CDR3 DNA sequence: TGTGCCAGCAGCGTCGGGCCACGTGGCGGGACAGATACGCAGTATTTT. It yields the protein CASSVGPRGGTDTQYF. The V gene is TRBV9, the J gene TRBJ2-3, with D possibly TRBD2 on 5 matching bases. Germline CDR1 is SGDLS and CDR2 is YYNGEE. Trimming removed 2 bases at V and 3 bases at J, with 16 bases between. The CDR3 consists of 16 residues.

V usage is TRBV2 and J usage is TRBJ2-1; 14 nucleotides align to TRBD2. V lost 7 bases and J lost 9; bases outside the gene matches: 8. The CDR3 runs 15 residues. In germline, CDR1 is SNHLY, CDR2 FYNNEI. CDR3 sequence: CASIMTSGGASEQFF. In DNA, the CDR3 is TGTGCCAGCATTATGACTAGCGGGGGGGCCAGTGAGCAGTTCTTC.

The chain joins TRBV7-8 to TRBJ2-2; 9 bases are shared with TRBD2. V dropped 2 bases and J dropped 7; count of bases not matched to a gene: 11. The CDR3 has 17 residues. The germline V gene encodes CDR1 SGHVS and CDR2 FQNEAQ. In nucleotides, the CDR3 is TGTGCCAGCAGCTTATTGCGGCGGGGGGGCCGGAGCGGGGAGCTGTTTTTT. Protein: CASSLLRRGGRSGELFF.

The genes are TRBV7-9 and TRBJ2-3, with D tentatively TRBD2 (7 bases). This CDR3 spans 17 amino acids. Germline assignment: CDR1 SEHNR and CDR2 FQNEAQ (reference sequence). V dropped 5 bases and J dropped 0 bases, with 18 bases sitting between them. The CDR3 region is CASSPKRGGGSTDTQYF. The CDR3 coding sequence is TGTGCCAGCAGCCCAAAGCGAGGGGGAGGGAGCACAGATACGCAGTATTTT.

The chain recombines TRBV21-1 with TRBJ1-2. TRBV21-1 is noted as a pseudogene. The CDR3 spans 16 residues. CDR3: CASRGRGRRPNYGYTF. In DNA form, the CDR3 reads TGTGCCAGCAGAGGGAGGGGGCGCAGGCCTAACTATGGCTACACCTTC.

This sequence joins TRBV7-9 and TRBJ2-2; D not resolved. The V end lost 1 base, the J end lost 7 bases, and 10 bases lay between the germline ends. Per the germline V gene, CDR1 is SEHNR and CDR2 is FQNEAQ (reference sequence). The CDR3 consists of 14 residues. The CDR3: CASSLVSSVGELFF. In nucleotides, the CDR3 is TGTGCCAGCAGCTTAGTTTCCAGCGTCGGGGAGCTGTTTTTT.

This clone was observed a few times. The chain links TRBV5-1 to TRBJ1-6; weak D call: TRBD1 (6 bases). V gave up 4 bases and J gave up 8 bases, with 13 bases separating them. The germline V gene encodes CDR1 SGHRS and CDR2 YFSETQ. This CDR3 spans 14 amino acids. The CDR3 is CASSPGHRDSPLHF. In nucleotides, the CDR3 is TGCGCCAGCAGCCCGGGACATCGAGATTCACCCCTCCACTTT. Full variable domain (outside the CDR3, taken from reference TRBV5-1 and TRBJ1-6): KAGVTQTPRYLIKTRGQQVTLSCSPISGHRSVSWYQQTPGQGLQFLFEYFSETQRNKGNFPGRFSGRQFSNSRSEMNVSTLELGDSALYLCASSPGHRDSPLHFGNGTRLTVT.

This clone was picked up a small number of times. The chain has TRBV6-2 or TRBV6-3 and TRBJ2-5, with D possibly TRBD1 on 6 matching bases. Trimming removed 4 bases at V and 2 bases at J, with 8 bases between. This CDR3 has 13 residues. CDR1 MNHEY and CDR2 SVGEGT come from the germline V gene. CDR3 nucleotide sequence: TGTGCCAGCAGTTGGCAGGGGCAAGAGACCCAGTACTTC. Translation gives CASSWQGQETQYF.

The V and J genes are TRBV5-1 and TRBJ2-2; TRBD2 aligns across 8 bases. CDR3 length: 17 amino acids. V lost 4 bases to trimming and J lost 2 bases; unmatched junction nucleotides: 10. Germline loops: CDR1 SGHRS, CDR2 YFSETQ. The CDR3 coding sequence is TGCGCCAGCAGCCCCCCGGGCGGGGGGCAAAACACCGGGGAGCTGTTTTTT. It encodes CASSPPGGGQNTGELFF.